The T cell receptor (beta chain) under discussion was sequenced for a study of T cell changes during pregnancy in multiple sclerosis. Only in-frame clones appear in the TCRdb table, and some are missing; sequencing was by immunoSEQ multiplex PCR. The table shows tens of thousands of clones, with more than 90% occurring only once. Sequenced here: peripheral blood, sampled in the second trimester of pregnancy. The receptor was isolated from a female donor with multiple sclerosis, enrolled in a pregnancy study.

The CDR3 DNA follows: TGTGCCAGCAGTTTTCGGGAAAACTATGGCTACACCTTC. Translated, it gives CASSFRENYGYTF. The V call is TRBV27, the J call TRBJ1-2; D remains unclear. The CDR3 runs to 13 residues. V shed 3 bases and J shed 2 bases, with 7 bases lying between them. In germline, CDR1 is MNHEY, CDR2 SMNVEV (reference sequence).